What follows is one T cell receptor (beta chain) and its context. Its antigen remains unknown. The data derive from a study of shared clonotypes between healthy human individuals. Turning to the study itself: The cohort comprised a couple of women and a few men. Their ages spanned 18 to 49 years. General observations from the study: Naive CD4 clonotypes overlapped across a few donors at approximately 5%. The study generally estimated greater richness for naive than memory subsets. Depth of sequencing was expected to influence donor clonotype sharing.

In the naive CD8 group, cells lacked CD45RO and were positively selected for CCR7, so terminally differentiated effector memory CD45RA+ cells were left out. Data came from immunoSEQ multiplex PCR; TCRdb stores just in-frame clones and leaves some out. The profile shows 2 million to 2.5 million clones, about 93% of them singletons. The sequence was obtained from a man between 18 and 35 years old in good health. Some clones in this sample may be carry-over from other donors' samples. Sequencing was performed on naive CD8+ T cells from PBMCs.

The DNA for the CDR3 is TGCGCCAGCAGCCAGGATCGCAGGGGGAATGAGCAGTTCTTC. Protein sequence: CASSQDRRGNEQFF. The chain recombines TRBV4-1 with TRBJ2-1; TRBD1 aligns across 7 bases. CDR1 and CDR2 from the germline V gene are MGHRA and YSYEKL. The J segment lost 7 bases and the V segment lost 3 bases, leaving 6 bases of the junction unmatched. The CDR3 loop spans 14 amino acids.